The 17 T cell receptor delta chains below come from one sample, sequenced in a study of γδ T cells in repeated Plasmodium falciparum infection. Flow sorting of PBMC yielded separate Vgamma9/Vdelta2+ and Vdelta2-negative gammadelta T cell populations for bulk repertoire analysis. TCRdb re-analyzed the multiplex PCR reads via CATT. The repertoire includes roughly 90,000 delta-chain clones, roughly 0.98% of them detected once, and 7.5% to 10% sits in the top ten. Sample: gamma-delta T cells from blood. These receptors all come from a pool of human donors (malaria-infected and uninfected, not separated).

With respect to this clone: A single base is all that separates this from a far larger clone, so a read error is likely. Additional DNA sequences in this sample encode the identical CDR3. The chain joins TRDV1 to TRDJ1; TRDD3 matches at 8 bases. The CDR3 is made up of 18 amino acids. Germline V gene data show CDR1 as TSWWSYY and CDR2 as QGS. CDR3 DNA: TGCGCTCTTGGGGAACGTGGAGCGGGGATACTGGGTACCGATAAACTCATCTTT. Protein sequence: CALGERGAGILGTDKLIF.

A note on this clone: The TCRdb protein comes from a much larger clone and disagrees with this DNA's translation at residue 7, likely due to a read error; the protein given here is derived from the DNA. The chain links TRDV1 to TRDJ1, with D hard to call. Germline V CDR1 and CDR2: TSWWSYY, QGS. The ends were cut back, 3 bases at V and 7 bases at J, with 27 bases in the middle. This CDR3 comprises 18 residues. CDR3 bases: TGTGCTCTTGGGGATACTCCCACGGCGAACAGTAAATCCAGTAAACTCATCTTT. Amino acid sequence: CALGDTPTANSKSSKLIF.

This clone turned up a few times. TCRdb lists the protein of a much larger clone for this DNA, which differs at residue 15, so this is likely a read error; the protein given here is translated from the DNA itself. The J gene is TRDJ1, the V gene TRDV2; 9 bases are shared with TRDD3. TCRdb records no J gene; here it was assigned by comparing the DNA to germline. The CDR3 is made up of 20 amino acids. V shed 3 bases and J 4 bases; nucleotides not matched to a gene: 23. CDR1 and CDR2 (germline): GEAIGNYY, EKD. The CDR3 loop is CACDSPPGDTNAFYIDKLIF. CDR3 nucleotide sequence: TGTGCCTGTGACTCCCCCCCGGGGGATACAAACGCTTTCTACATCGATAAACTCATCTTT.

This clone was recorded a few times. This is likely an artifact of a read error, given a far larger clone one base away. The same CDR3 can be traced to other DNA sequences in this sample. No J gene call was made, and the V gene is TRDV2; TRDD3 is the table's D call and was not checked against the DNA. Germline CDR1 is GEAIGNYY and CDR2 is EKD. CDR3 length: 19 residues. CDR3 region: CACDPLSTLGGLYTDKLIF. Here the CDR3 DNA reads TGTGCCTGTGACCCCCTCTCAACTCTGGGGGGGTTGTACACCGATAAACTCATCTTC.

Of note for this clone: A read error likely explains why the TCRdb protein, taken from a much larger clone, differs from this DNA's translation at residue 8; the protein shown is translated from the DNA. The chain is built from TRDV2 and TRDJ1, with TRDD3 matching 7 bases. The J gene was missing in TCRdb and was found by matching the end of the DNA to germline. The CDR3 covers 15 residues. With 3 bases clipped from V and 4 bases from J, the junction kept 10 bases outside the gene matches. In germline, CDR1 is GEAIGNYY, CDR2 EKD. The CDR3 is CACDPLGGFRDKLIF. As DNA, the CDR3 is TGTGCCTGTGACCCCCTGGGGGGGTTCCGCGATAAACTCATCTTT.

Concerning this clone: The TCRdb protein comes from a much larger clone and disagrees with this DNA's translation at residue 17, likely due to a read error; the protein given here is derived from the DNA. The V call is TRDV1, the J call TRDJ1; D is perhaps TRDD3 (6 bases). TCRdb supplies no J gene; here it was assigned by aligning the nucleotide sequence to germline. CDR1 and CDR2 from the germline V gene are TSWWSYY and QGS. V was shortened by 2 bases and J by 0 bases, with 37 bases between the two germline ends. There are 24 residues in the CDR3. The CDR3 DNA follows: TGTGCTCTTGGGGAAAAGAGTCCCCGCCCTCCTCCGTCGCATGGGGATGCCCACACCGATAAACTCATCTTT. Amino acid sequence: CALGEKSPRPPPSHGDAHTDKLIF.

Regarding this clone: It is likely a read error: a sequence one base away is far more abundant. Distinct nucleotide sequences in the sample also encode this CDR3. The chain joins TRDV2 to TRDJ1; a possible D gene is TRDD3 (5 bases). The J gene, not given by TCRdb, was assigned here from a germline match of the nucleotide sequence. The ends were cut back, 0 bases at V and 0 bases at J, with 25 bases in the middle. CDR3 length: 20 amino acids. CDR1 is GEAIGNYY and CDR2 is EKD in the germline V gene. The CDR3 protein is CACDTVGTGPLVSYTDKLIF. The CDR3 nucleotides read TGTGCCTGTGACACCGTGGGTACTGGTCCACTCGTTTCTTACACCGATAAACTCATCTTT.

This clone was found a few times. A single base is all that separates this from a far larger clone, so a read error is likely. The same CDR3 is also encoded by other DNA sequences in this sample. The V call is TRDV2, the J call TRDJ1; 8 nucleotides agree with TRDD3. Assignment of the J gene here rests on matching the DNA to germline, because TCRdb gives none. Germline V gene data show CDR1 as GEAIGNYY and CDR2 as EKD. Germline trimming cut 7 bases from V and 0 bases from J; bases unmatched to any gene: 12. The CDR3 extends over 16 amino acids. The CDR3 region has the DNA TGTGCCTGCGACCGTACTGGGGGTTTGTACACCGATAAACTCATCTTT. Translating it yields CACDRTGGLYTDKLIF.

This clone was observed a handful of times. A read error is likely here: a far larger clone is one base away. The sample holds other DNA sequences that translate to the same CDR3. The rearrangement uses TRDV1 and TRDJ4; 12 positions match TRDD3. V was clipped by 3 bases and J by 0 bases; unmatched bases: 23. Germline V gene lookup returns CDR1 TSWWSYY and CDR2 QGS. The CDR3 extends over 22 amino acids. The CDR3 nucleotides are TGTGCTCTTGGGGAGCTTCCCCCTCTAAAGAGTACTGGGGGATACAGGGCCAGACCCCTGATCTTT. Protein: CALGELPPLKSTGGYRARPLIF.

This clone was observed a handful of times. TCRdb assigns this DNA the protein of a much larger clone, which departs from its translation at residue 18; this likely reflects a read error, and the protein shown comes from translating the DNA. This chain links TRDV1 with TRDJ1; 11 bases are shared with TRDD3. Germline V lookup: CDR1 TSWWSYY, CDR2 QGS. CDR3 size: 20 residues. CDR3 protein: CALGETRYWGIYSHTDKHIF. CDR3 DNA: TGTGCTCTTGGGGAAACCCGGTACTGGGGGATATATTCCCACACCGATAAACACATCTTT.

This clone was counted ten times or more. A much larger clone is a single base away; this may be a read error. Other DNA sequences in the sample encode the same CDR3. CDR3 region: CALGEPRAKLIF. In DNA form, the CDR3 reads TGTGCTCTTGGAGAACCTCGGGCCAAACTCATCTTT. The V gene is TRDV1, the J gene TRDJ1; D remains ambiguous. This CDR3 contains 12 residues. CDR1 and CDR2 from the germline V gene are TSWWSYY and QGS.

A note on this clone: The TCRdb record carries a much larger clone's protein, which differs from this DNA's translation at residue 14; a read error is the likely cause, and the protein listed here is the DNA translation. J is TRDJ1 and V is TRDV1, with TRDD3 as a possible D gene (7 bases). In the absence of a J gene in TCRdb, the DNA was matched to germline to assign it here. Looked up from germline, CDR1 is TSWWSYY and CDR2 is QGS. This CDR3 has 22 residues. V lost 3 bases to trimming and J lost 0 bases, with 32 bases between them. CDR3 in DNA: TGTGCTCTTGGGGACCTTTCCTCCTACGGGTTACTGGGGAATAGGAACACCGATAAACTCATCTTT. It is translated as CALGDLSSYGLLGNRNTDKLIF.

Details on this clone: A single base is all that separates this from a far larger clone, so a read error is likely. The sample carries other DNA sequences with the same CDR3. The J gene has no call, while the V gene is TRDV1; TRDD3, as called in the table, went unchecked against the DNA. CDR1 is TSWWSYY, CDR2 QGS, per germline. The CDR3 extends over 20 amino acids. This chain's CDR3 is CALGEPKGSSPLTDTDKLIF. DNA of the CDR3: TGTGCTCTTGGGGAACCCAAAGGCTCTTCCCCCTTAACTGACACCGATAAACTCATCTTC.

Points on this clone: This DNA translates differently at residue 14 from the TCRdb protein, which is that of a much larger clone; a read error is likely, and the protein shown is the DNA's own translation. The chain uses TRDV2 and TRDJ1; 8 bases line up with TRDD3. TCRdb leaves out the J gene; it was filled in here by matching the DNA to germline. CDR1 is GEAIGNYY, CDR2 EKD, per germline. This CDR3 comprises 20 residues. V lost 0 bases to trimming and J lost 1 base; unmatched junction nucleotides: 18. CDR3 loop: CACDTGGGLGEPLLTDKLIF. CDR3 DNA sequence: TGTGCCTGTGACACCGGTGGGGGTCTGGGGGAGCCTCTACTCACCGATAAACTCATCTTT.

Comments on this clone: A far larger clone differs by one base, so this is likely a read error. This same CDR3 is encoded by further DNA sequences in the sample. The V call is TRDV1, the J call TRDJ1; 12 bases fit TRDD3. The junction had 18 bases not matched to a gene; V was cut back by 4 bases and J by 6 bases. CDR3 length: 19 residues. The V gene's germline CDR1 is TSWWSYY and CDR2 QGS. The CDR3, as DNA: TGTGCTCTTGGGGTGTTCCTACTTGGAACTGGGGGATACAGGAATAAACTCATCTTT. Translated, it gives CALGVFLLGTGGYRNKLIF.

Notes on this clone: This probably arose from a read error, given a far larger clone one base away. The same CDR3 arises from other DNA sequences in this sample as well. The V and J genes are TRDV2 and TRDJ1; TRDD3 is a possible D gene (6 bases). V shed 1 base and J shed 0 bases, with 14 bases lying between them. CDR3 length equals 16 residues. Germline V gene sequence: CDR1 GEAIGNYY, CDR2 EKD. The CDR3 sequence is CACDTLWGPHTDKLIF. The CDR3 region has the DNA TGTGCCTGTGACACACTATGGGGGCCACACACCGATAAACTCATCTTT.

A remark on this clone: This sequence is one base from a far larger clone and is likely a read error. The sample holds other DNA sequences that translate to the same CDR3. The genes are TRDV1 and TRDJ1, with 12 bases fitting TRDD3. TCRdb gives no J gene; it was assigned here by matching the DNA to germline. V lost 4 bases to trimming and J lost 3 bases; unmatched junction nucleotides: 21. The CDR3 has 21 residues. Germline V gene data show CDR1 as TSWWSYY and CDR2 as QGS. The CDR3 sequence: CALGAPSYVSLLGDTADKLIF. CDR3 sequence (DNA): TGTGCTCTTGGGGCCCCTTCCTACGTATCCCTGCTGGGGGATACGGCCGATAAACTCATCTTT.